One T cell receptor (beta chain) is described in this entry. What it binds is not known. The protocol was immunoSEQ multiplex PCR, while the TCRdb copy is restricted to in-frame clones and leaves out a portion. Of approximately 90,000 clones listed, 70% to 80% are singletons. This sample is drawn from a study of cytotoxic CD8 clonotypes in ibrutinib-treated CLL. Study-level findings and limits: Starting clonality was above that of age-matched healthy donors and tracked circulating CD8+ T-cell counts.

J gave up 5 bases and V 4 bases, and 5 bases lay outside the gene matches. In germline, CDR1 is SEHNR, CDR2 FQNEAQ (reference sequence). The CDR3 covers 14 residues. This sequence joins TRBV7-9 and TRBJ2-1; 7 bases are shared with TRBD2. Sequencing was performed on PBMCs, taken after 24 months of ibrutinib treatment. The TCR sequence derives from a human donor with chronic lymphocytic leukemia. CDR3 sequence reads: CASSSGTTNNEQFF. CDR3 DNA sequence: TGTGCCAGCAGCTCCGGGACTACCAACAATGAGCAGTTCTTC.